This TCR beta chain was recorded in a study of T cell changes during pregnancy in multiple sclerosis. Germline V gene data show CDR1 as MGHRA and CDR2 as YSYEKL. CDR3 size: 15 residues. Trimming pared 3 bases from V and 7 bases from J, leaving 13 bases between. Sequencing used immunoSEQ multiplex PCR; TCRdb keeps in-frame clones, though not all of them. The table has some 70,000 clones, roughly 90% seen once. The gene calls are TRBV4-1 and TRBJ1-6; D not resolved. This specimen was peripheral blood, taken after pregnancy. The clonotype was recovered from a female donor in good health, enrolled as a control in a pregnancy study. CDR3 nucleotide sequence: TGCGCCAGCAGCCACCACAAAAAGAAAAATTCACCCCTCCACTTT. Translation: CASSHHKKKNSPLHF.